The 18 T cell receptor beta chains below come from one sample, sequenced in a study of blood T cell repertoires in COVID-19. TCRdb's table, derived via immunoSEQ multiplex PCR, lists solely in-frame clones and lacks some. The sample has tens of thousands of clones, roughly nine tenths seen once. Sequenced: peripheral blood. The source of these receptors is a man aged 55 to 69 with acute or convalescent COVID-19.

This CDR3 is CASSRKEFYEQYF. The CDR3 bases are TGTGCCAGTAGTCGGAAGGAGTTCTACGAGCAGTACTTC. This sequence joins TRBV19 and TRBJ2-7, with no clear D. The CDR3 has 13 amino acids. Trimming shortened V by 5 bases and J by 3 bases, and 11 bases separated the two germline ends. Per the germline V gene, CDR1 is LNHDA and CDR2 is SQIVND (reference sequence). The complete variable domain, with remaining parts taken from reference TRBV19 and TRBJ2-7, reads DGGITQSPKYLFRKEGQNVTLSCEQNLNHDAMYWYRQDPGQGLRLIYYSQIVNDFQKGDIAEGYSVSREKKESFPLTVTSAQKNPTAFYLCASSRKEFYEQYFGPGTRLTVT.

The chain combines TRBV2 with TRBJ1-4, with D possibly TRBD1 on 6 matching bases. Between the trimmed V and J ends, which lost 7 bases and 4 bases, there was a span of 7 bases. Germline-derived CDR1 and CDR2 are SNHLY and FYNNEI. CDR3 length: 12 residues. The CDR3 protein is CASKGDNEKLFF. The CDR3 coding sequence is TGTGCCAGCAAGGGGGATAATGAAAAACTGTTTTTT.

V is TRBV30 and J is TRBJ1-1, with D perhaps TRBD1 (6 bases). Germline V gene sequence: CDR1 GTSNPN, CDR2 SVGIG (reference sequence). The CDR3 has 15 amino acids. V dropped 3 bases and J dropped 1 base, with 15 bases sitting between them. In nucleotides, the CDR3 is TGTGCCTGGAGGGTAGCACAGGGCTGGAACACTGAAGCTTTCTTT. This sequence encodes CAWRVAQGWNTEAFF.

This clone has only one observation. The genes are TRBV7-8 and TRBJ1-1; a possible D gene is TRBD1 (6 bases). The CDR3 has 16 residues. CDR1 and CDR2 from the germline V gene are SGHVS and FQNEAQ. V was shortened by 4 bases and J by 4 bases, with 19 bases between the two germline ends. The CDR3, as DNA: TGTGCCAGCAGCTCGCCCCGTGCAGGGGTCGGCACTGAAGCTTTCTTT. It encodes CASSSPRAGVGTEAFF.

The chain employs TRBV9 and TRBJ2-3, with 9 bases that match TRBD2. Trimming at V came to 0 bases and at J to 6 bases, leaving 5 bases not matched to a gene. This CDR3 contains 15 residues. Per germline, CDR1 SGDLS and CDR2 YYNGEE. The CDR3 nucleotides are TGTGCCAGCAGCGTAGGCGGGGGGGCGCTTGATACGCAGTATTTT. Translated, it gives CASSVGGGALDTQYF.

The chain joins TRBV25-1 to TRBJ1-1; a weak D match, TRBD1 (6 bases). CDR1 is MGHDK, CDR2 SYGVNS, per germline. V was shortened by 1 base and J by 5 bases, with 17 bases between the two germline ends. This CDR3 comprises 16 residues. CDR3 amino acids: CASSELGWQGSTEAFF. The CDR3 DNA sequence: TGTGCCAGCAGTGAATTGGGGTGGCAGGGGAGTACTGAAGCTTTCTTT.

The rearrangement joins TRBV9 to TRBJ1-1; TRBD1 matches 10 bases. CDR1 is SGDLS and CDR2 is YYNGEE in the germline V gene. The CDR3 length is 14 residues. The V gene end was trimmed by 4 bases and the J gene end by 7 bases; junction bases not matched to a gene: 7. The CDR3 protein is CASSPRTGGDEAFF. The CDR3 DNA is TGTGCCAGCAGCCCCCGGACAGGGGGAGATGAAGCTTTCTTT.

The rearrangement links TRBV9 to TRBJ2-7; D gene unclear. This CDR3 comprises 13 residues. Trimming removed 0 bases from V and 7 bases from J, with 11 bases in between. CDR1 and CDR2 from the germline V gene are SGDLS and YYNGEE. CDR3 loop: CASSVAADGEQYF. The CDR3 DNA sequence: TGTGCCAGCAGCGTAGCCGCGGATGGGGAGCAGTACTTC.

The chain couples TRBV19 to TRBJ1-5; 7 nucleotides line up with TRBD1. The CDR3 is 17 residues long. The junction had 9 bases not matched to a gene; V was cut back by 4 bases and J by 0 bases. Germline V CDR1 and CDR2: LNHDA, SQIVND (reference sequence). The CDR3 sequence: CASSTTNRGSSNQPQHF. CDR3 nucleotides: TGTGCCAGTAGTACAACAAACAGGGGATCTAGCAATCAGCCCCAGCATTTT.

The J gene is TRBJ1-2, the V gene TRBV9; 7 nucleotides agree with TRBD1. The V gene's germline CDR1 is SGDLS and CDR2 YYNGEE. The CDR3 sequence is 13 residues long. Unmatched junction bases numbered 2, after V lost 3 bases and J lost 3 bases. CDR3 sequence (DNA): TGTGCCAGCAGCGCAGGACAGGACTATGGCTACACCTTC. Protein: CASSAGQDYGYTF. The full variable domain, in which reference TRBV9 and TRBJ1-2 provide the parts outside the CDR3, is DSGVTQTPKHLITATGQRVTLRCSPRSGDLSVYWYQQSLDQGLQFLIQYYNGEERAKGNILERFSAQQFPDLHSELNLSSLELGDSALYFCASSAGQDYGYTFGSGTRLTVV.

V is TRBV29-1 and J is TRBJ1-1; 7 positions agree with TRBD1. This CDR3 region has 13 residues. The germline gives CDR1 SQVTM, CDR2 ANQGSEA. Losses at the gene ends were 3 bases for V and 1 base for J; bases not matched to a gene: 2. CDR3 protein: CSVDPGGNTEAFF. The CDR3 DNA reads TGCAGCGTTGATCCAGGGGGGAACACTGAAGCTTTCTTT.

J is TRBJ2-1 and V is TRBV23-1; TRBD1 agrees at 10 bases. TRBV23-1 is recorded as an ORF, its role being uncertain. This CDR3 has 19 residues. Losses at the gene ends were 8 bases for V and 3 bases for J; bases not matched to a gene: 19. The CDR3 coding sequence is TGCGCCAGCGAAAAACCGGGACAGGGGATAAGGGTGGGCTACAATGAGCAGTTCTTC. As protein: CASEKPGQGIRVGYNEQFF.

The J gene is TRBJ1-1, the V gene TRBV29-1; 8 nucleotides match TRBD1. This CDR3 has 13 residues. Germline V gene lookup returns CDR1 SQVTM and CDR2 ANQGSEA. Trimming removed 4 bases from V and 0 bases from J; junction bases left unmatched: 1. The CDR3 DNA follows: TGCAGCGTTGTCAGGGGGCTGAACACTGAAGCTTTCTTT. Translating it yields CSVVRGLNTEAFF.

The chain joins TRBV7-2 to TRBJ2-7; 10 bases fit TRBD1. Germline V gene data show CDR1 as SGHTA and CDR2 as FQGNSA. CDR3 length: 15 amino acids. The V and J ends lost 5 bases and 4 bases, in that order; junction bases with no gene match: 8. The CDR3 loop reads CASSAQGQGRYEQYF. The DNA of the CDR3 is TGTGCCAGCAGCGCACAGGGACAGGGGAGGTACGAGCAGTACTTC. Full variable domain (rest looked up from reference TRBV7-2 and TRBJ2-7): GAGVSQSPSNKVTEKGKDVELRCDPISGHTALYWYRQSLGQGLEFLIYFQGNSAPDKSGLPSDRFSAERTGGSVSTLTIQRTQQEDSAVYLCASSAQGQGRYEQYFGPGTRLTVT.

CDR3 amino acids: CASSHSANEKLFF. The CDR3 DNA reads as TGTGCCAGCAGCCATTCCGCGAATGAAAAACTGTTTTTT. The chain is built from TRBV5-6 and TRBJ1-4; unclear D gene. Trimming shortened V by 4 bases and J by 5 bases, and 9 bases separated the two germline ends. Germline CDR1 is SGHDT and CDR2 is YYEEEE. The CDR3 is 13 residues long.

The CDR3 DNA follows: TGTGCCAGCATGGCGGGCACAGATACGCAGTATTTT. It encodes CASMAGTDTQYF. The rearrangement uses TRBV28 and TRBJ2-3; D remains ambiguous. The CDR3 is made up of 12 amino acids. Deletions cut 7 bases from V and 1 base from J, with 6 bases between. Germline loops: CDR1 MDHEN, CDR2 SYDVKM. Full variable domain (outside the CDR3, taken from reference TRBV28 and TRBJ2-3): DVKVTQSSRYLVKRTGEKVFLECVQDMDHENMFWYRQDPGLGLRLIYFSYDVKMKEKGDIPEGYSVSREKKERFSLILESASTNQTSMYLCASMAGTDTQYFGPGTRLTVL.

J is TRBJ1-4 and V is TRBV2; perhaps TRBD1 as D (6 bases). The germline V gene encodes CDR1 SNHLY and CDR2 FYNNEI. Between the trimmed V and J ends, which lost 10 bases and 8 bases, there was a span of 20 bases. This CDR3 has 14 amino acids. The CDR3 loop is CAINRLRTEEKLFF. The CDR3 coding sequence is TGTGCCATCAATCGACTACGGACAGAGGAAAAACTGTTTTTT.

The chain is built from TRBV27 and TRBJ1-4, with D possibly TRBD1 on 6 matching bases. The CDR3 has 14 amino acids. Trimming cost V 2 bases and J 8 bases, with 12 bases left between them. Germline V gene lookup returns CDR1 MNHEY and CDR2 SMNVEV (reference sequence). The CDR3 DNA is TGTGCCAGCAGTTTAGACAGGCAGAGGGAAAAACTGTTTTTT. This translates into CASSLDRQREKLFF.